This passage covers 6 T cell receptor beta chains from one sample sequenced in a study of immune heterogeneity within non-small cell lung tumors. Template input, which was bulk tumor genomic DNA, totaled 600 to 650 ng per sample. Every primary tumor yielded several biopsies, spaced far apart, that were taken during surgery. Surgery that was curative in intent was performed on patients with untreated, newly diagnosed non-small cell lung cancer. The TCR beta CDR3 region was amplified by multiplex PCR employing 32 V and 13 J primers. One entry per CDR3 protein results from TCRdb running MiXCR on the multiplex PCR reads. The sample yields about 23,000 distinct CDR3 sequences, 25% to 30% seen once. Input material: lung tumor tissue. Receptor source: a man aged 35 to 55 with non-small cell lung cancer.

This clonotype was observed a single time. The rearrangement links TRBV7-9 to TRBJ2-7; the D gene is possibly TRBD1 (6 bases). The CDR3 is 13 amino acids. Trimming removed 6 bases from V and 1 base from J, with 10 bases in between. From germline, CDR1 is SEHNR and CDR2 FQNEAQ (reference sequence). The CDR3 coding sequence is TGTGCCAGCAGGGGGACACGTTCCTACGAGCAGTACTTC. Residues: CASRGTRSYEQYF.

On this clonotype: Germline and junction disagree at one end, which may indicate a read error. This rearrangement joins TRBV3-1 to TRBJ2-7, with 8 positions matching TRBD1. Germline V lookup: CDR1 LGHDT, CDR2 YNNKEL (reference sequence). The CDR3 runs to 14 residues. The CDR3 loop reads CASSQPGTGHEEYF. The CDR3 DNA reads TGTGCCAGCAGCCAACCCGGGACAGGACACGAGGAGTACTTC.

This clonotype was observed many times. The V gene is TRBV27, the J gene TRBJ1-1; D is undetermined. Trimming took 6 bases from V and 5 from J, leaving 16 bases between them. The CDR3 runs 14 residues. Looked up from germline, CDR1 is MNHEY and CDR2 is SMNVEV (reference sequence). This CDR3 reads CASSPRLWETEAFF. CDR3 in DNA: TGTGCCAGCAGCCCAAGATTATGGGAGACTGAAGCTTTCTTT.

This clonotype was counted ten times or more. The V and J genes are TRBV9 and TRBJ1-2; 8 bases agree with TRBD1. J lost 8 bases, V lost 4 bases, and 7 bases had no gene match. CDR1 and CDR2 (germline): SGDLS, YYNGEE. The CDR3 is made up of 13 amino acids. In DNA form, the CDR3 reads TGTGCCAGCAGCCCAACCGCAGGGGGCGGCTACACCTTC. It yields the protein CASSPTAGGGYTF.

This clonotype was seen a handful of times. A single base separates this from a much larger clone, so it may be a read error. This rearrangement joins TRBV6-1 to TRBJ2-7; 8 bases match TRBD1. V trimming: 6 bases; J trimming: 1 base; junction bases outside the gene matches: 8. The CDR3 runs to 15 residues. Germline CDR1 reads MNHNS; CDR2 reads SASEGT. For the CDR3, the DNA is TGTGCCAGCAGGTCTAGGACAGGGTTGTCCTACGAGCAGTACTTC. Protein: CASRSRTGLSYEQYF.

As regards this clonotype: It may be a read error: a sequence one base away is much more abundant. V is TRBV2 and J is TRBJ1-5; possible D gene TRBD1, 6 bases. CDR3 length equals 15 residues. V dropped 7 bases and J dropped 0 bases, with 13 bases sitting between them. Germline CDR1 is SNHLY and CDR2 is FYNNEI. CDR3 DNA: TGTGCCAGCACCGAGGAGGGGGTTAGCAATCAGCCCCAGCATTTT. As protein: CASTEEGVSNQPQHF.